A selection of T cell receptor beta chains follows, all from one sample in a study of regulatory T cells in long-lasting Graves disease. MiXCR was run by TCRdb on the multiplex PCR reads, yielding one entry per CDR3 protein. In the table there are 650,000 to 850,000 distinct CDR3 sequences, 25% to 35% of which are singletons. The material was peripheral blood mononuclear cells (PBMCs), obtained when the disease was refractory, from a patient treated with antithyroid drugs. The receptor source for this set is a female donor with Graves disease. Each CDR3 is given without its conserved first and last residue. Fields, in order: J gene, CDR3 length, V gene, CDR3 protein.

J: TRBJ1-6; length: 14; V: TRBV7-9; CDR3: ASSLATGDDNSPLH
J: TRBJ1-2; length: 12; V: TRBV12-3/TRBV12-4; CDR3: ASSFSASGDGYT
J: TRBJ1-2; length: 14; V: TRBV28; CDR3: ASTRTPPVANYGYT
J: TRBJ1-3; length: 12; V: TRBV6-5; CDR3: ASSYGGFGNTIY
J: TRBJ2-5; length: 8; V: TRBV27; CDR3: ASTWGVSY
J: TRBJ2-3; length: 10; V: TRBV27; CDR3: ASSRQGDTQY
J: TRBJ1-6; length: 10; V: TRBV30; CDR3: AWSRVESPLH
J: TRBJ2-6; length: 17; V: TRBV7-9; CDR3: ASSFLGQAVLSGANVLT
J: TRBJ1-3; length: 16; V: TRBV2; CDR3: ASSQGGGGLGSGNTIY
J: TRBJ2-7; length: 13; V: TRBV5-8; CDR3: ASSLRGGETYEQY
J: TRBJ1-4; length: 12; V: TRBV6-2/TRBV6-3; CDR3: ASSYTRGGEKLF
J: TRBJ1-2; length: 11; V: TRBV19; CDR3: ASTFRGNYGYT
J: TRBJ2-5; length: 17; V: TRBV30; CDR3: AWSLTSGRAGERQETQY
J: TRBJ2-3; length: 15; V: TRBV28; CDR3: ASSLGALAGVADTQY
J: TRBJ1-5; length: 12; V: TRBV6-5; CDR3: ASSYREGHQPQH
J: TRBJ2-1; length: 11; V: TRBV5-1; CDR3: ASSSDRVNEQF
J: TRBJ2-2; length: 14; V: TRBV20-1; CDR3: SARVPGGRHTGELF
J: TRBJ1-1; length: 12; V: TRBV11-2; CDR3: ASSYGQRNTEAF
J: TRBJ2-7; length: 12; V: TRBV6-5; CDR3: ASSFDQRSYEQY
J: TRBJ1-6; length: 13; V: TRBV28; CDR3: ASSAGTGVNSPLH
J: TRBJ2-2; length: 13; V: TRBV20-1; CDR3: SARDGGRGAGELF
J: TRBJ2-5; length: 14; V: TRBV11-1; CDR3: ASSPGTSGSMETQY
J: TRBJ2-2; length: 13; V: TRBV19; CDR3: ASTQGRENTGELF
J: TRBJ2-5; length: 12; V: TRBV6-5; CDR3: ASSYLGVSETQY
J: TRBJ1-1; length: 13; V: TRBV2; CDR3: ASSEGGGLNTEAF
J: TRBJ1-1; length: 13; V: TRBV19; CDR3: ASSILAGVNTEAF
J: TRBJ2-5; length: 14; V: TRBV12-3/TRBV12-4; CDR3: ASSVRDRGFQETQY
J: TRBJ1-2; length: 11; V: TRBV12-3/TRBV12-4; CDR3: ASSFVAYNGYT
J: TRBJ1-2; length: 11; V: TRBV7-3; CDR3: ASSPTGIGGYT
J: TRBJ2-5; length: 15; V: TRBV29-1; CDR3: SVEGIETSGSQETQY
J: TRBJ2-7; length: 13; V: TRBV2; CDR3: ASRRSSGGAYEQY
J: TRBJ1-2; length: 11; V: TRBV15; CDR3: ATSRDTGGGYT
J: TRBJ1-1; length: 16; V: TRBV14; CDR3: ASSQDKLVADRNTEAF
J: TRBJ2-2; length: 14; V: TRBV19; CDR3: ASTLGWKTNTGELF
J: TRBJ2-2; length: 15; V: TRBV11-2; CDR3: ASSLIVLAGEPGELF